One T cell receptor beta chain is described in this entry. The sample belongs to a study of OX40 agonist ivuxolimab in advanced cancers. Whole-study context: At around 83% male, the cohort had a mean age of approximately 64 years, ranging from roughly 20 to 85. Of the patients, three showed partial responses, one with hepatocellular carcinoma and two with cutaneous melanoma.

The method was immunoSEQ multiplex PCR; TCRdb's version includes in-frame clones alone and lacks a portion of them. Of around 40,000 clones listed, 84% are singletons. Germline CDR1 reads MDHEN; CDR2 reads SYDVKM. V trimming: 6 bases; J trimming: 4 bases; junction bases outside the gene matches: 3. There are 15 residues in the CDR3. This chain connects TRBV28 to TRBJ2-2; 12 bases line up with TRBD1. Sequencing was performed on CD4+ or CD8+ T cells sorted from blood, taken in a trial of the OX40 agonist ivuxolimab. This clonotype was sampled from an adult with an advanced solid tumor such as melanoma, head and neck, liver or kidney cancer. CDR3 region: CASSWDRGLTGELFF. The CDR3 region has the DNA TGTGCCAGCAGCTGGGACAGGGGGCTCACCGGGGAGCTGTTTTTT.